Shown below are 26 T cell receptor beta chains from a single sample sequenced in a study of regulatory T cells in long-lasting Graves disease. Time point denoted: persistent/refractory GD, antithyroid drugs over 5 years with positive TRAb. After RNA was extracted from PBMCs, the TCR library was made from it. Assembly of TCR beta libraries relied on iRepertoire HTBI primers together with Arm-PCR of CDR3 regions. TCRdb re-analysed the multiplex PCR reads in MiXCR, keeping a single row per CDR3 protein. The data hold around 460,000 distinct CDR3 sequences, with under 25% observed a single time. This material consisted of peripheral blood mononuclear cells (PBMCs), taken when the disease was refractory, from a patient treated with antithyroid drugs. The source of these receptors is a female donor with Graves disease.

There are many counts of this clonotype. The chain couples TRBV11-2 to TRBJ2-7; TRBD1 aligns across 9 bases. The CDR3 is 14 amino acids. The trim removed 5 bases at V and 6 bases at J, leaving 8 bases unmatched. Germline assignment: CDR1 SGHAT and CDR2 FQNNGV. The CDR3 region is CASSQWDRVSEQYF. For the CDR3, the DNA is TGTGCCAGCAGCCAATGGGACAGGGTAAGCGAGCAGTACTTC. Full variable domain (outside the CDR3, taken from reference TRBV11-2 and TRBJ2-7): EAGVAQSPRYKIIEKRQSVAFWCNPISGHATLYWYQQILGQGPKLLIQFQNNGVVDDSQLPKDRFSAERLKGVDSTLKIQPAKLEDSAVYLCASSQWDRVSEQYFGPGTRLTVT.

The gene calls are TRBV5-6 and TRBJ2-7; D unclear. CDR1 and CDR2 (germline): SGHDT, YYEEEE. V was trimmed by 0 bases and J by 1 base, leaving 17 bases between them. The CDR3 covers 17 residues. This chain's CDR3 is CASSLGFWTESSYEQYF. The DNA of the CDR3 is TGTGCCAGCAGCTTGGGGTTCTGGACGGAGAGTTCCTACGAGCAGTACTTC.

This clonotype turned up a few times. V gene TRBV6-1 combines with J gene TRBJ2-1; D is unresolved. Per germline, CDR1 MNHNS and CDR2 SASEGT. CDR3 size: 17 residues. Trimming pared 6 bases from V and 7 bases from J, leaving 25 bases between. CDR3 amino acids: CASRVGLGRKSRNEQFF. The DNA for the CDR3 is TGTGCCAGCAGAGTGGGCCTCGGACGAAAAAGTAGGAATGAGCAGTTCTTC.

This clonotype occurred a few times. This rearrangement joins TRBV11-2 to TRBJ2-2, with D uncertain. The CDR3 has 16 residues. CDR1 SGHAT and CDR2 FQNNGV come from the germline V gene. The V end lost 6 bases, the J end lost 2 bases, and 16 bases lay between the germline ends. DNA for the CDR3: TGTGCCAGCAGAAGATACCTGCAGGATAACACCGGGGAGCTGTTTTTT. Protein sequence: CASRRYLQDNTGELFF.

This sequence joins TRBV5-6 and TRBJ2-5; 7 bases align to TRBD1. The trim removed 0 bases at V and 3 bases at J, leaving 2 bases unmatched. This CDR3 contains 14 residues. Looked up from germline, CDR1 is SGHDT and CDR2 is YYEEEE. In DNA form, the CDR3 reads TGTGCCAGCAGCTTGGTAGGGACAGAAGAGACCCAGTACTTC. It is translated as CASSLVGTEETQYF.

This clonotype has more than one count but fewer than ten. The chain joins TRBV7-9 to TRBJ1-4; D not resolved. The CDR3 contains 12 residues. Per germline, CDR1 SEHNR and CDR2 FQNEAQ (reference sequence). With 5 bases removed from V and 8 bases from J, the gap between germline ends came to 9 bases. CDR3 in amino acids: CASSLLKEKLFF. CDR3 nucleotide sequence: TGTGCCAGCAGCCTTCTGAAAGAAAAACTGTTTTTT. The variable domain in full, completed from reference TRBV7-9 and TRBJ1-4, reads DTGVSQNPRHKITKRGQNVTFRCDPISEHNRLYWYRQTLGQGPEFLTYFQNEAQLEKSRLLSDRFSAERPKGSFSTLEIQRTEQGDSAMYLCASSLLKEKLFFGSGTQLSVL.

The V and J genes are TRBV5-6 and TRBJ1-2; TRBD1 is a possible D gene (5 bases). V was shortened by 3 bases and J by 5 bases, with 17 bases between the two germline ends. This CDR3 has 15 amino acids. The germline V gene encodes CDR1 SGHDT and CDR2 YYEEEE. CDR3 sequence: CASSSAPGIKYGYTF. For the CDR3, the DNA is TGTGCCAGCAGCTCAGCTCCAGGGATTAAGTATGGCTACACCTTC.

This clonotype showed up just a few times. The rearrangement joins TRBV3-1 to TRBJ2-7; TRBD1 matches 7 bases. Trimming removed 3 bases from V and 2 bases from J; junction bases left unmatched: 10. The CDR3 totals 16 residues. Germline loops: CDR1 LGHDT, CDR2 YNNKEL (reference sequence). The CDR3, as DNA: TGTGCCAGCAGCCATCCGGGGACAGACGTCCCCTACGAGCAGTACTTC. Residues: CASSHPGTDVPYEQYF.

This clonotype was detected many times. The chain employs TRBV6-1 and TRBJ2-7, with no clear D. This CDR3 comprises 15 residues. Germline V gene lookup returns CDR1 MNHNS and CDR2 SASEGT. Deletions cut 7 bases from V and 2 bases from J, with 18 bases between. The CDR3 sequence: CASIEILGPAYEQYF. Here the CDR3 DNA reads TGTGCCAGCATCGAAATCCTAGGCCCCGCCTACGAGCAGTACTTC.

This clonotype was picked up a small number of times. CDR3 loop: CASSPGGYSNQPQHF. The CDR3 nucleotides are TGTGCCAGCAGCCCCGGGGGTTATAGCAATCAGCCCCAGCATTTT. This chain links TRBV6-1 with TRBJ1-5; D is perhaps TRBD1 (5 bases). From germline, CDR1 is MNHNS and CDR2 SASEGT. The CDR3 has 15 residues. V was cut by 6 bases and J by 0 bases, with 12 bases left in between.

A few counts support this clonotype. This chain links TRBV27 with TRBJ1-2; D gene uncertain. The V gene lost 4 bases and the J gene lost 3 bases, with 12 bases spanning the gap. This CDR3 has 14 amino acids. Germline values: CDR1 MNHEY, CDR2 SMNVEV (reference sequence). CDR3 loop: CASSSTLYDYGYTF. CDR3 DNA: TGTGCCAGCAGTTCCACACTTTACGACTATGGCTACACCTTC.

This clonotype was picked up many times. The chain is built from TRBV28 and TRBJ1-2; D remains unclear. The V end was cut by 3 bases, the J end by 4 bases, with 6 bases between. This CDR3 is 12 amino acids long. The germline V gene encodes CDR1 MDHEN and CDR2 SYDVKM. CDR3 nucleotides: TGTGCCAGCAGTTTCGCTGGCTATGGCTACACCTTC. Translation: CASSFAGYGYTF.

This clonotype was detected a few times. The chain is built from TRBV20-1 and TRBJ1-1; 7 bases match TRBD1. This CDR3 has 14 amino acids. Germline V CDR1 and CDR2: DFQATT, SNEGSKA (reference sequence). After removal of 5 bases from V and 1 base from J, the junction contained 7 bases not matched to a gene. CDR3 sequence (DNA): TGCAGTGCTGCCCGACAGGGTTCGAACACTGAAGCTTTCTTT. Amino acids: CSAARQGSNTEAFF.

In this sample, this clonotype turned up a few times. The gene calls are TRBV3-1 and TRBJ1-2; D might be TRBD1 (6 bases). This CDR3 is built from 14 residues. Between the trimmed V and J ends, which lost 6 bases and 0 bases, there was a span of 11 bases. Looked up from germline, CDR1 is LGHDT and CDR2 is YNNKEL (reference sequence). The CDR3 sequence: CASRQGPANYGYTF. CDR3 bases: TGTGCCAGCAGGCAGGGGCCAGCTAACTATGGCTACACCTTC.

The chain recombines TRBV12-3 or TRBV12-4 with TRBJ2-3, with 7 bases fitting TRBD2. Trimming cost V 6 bases and J 1 base; bases outside gene matches: 10. This CDR3 contains 16 residues. The chain's CDR3 is CASRSGGAGGTDTQYF. CDR3 coding DNA: TGTGCCAGCAGGTCGGGGGGAGCAGGTGGCACAGATACGCAGTATTTT.

This clonotype was seen a handful of times. The gene calls are TRBV9 and TRBJ2-7, with D tentatively TRBD1 (6 bases). This CDR3 comprises 15 residues. CDR1 is SGDLS and CDR2 is YYNGEE in the germline V gene. Trimming removed 4 bases from V and 3 bases from J, with 17 bases in between. CDR3 sequence (DNA): TGTGCCAGCAGCCCCCGCCCGACAGGAGTCTACGAGCAGTACTTC. Amino acids: CASSPRPTGVYEQYF.

This clonotype was seen a handful of times. The J gene is TRBJ2-7, the V gene TRBV27, with a possible D match to TRBD1 (6 bases). This CDR3 comprises 13 residues. In germline, CDR1 is MNHEY, CDR2 SMNVEV (reference sequence). Trimming left V 4 bases short and J 5 bases short, with 12 bases between. CDR3 DNA: TGTGCCAGCAGTTACAGGGCCCTCAACGAGCAGTACTTC. Its protein product is CASSYRALNEQYF.

This clonotype showed up many times. The genes are TRBV6-1 and TRBJ1-2, with a tentative D call TRBD1 (5 bases). Germline CDR1 is MNHNS and CDR2 is SASEGT. CDR3 length equals 12 residues. V was shortened by 6 bases and J by 6 bases, with 11 bases between the two germline ends. This CDR3 is CASRDAGDGYTF. The DNA of the CDR3 is TGTGCCAGCAGAGACGCGGGGGATGGCTACACCTTC.

At least ten counts were recorded for this clonotype. This sequence joins TRBV2 and TRBJ2-1, with TRBD2 matching 16 bases. The J segment lost 7 bases and the V segment lost 5 bases, leaving 8 bases of the junction unmatched. The CDR3 length is 17 residues. Germline-derived CDR1 and CDR2 are SNHLY and FYNNEI. CDR3 in amino acids: CASSHPGLAGGQNEQFF. The CDR3 DNA reads TGTGCCAGCAGTCACCCGGGACTAGCGGGGGGGCAAAATGAGCAGTTCTTC.

The CDR3 loop is CSATTGFQATEAFF. The CDR3 DNA reads TGCAGTGCAACTACAGGGTTCCAGGCCACTGAAGCTTTCTTT. The V and J genes are TRBV20-1 and TRBJ1-1, with a weak D call TRBD1 (6 bases). Trimming stripped 6 bases from V and 4 bases from J, with 18 bases between. CDR3 length: 14 residues. CDR1 and CDR2 from the germline V gene are DFQATT and SNEGSKA (reference sequence).

This chain links TRBV7-2 with TRBJ1-1, with D possibly TRBD1 on 6 matching bases. The CDR3 has 15 residues. Germline CDR1 and CDR2: SGHTA and FQGNSA. V gave up 5 bases and J gave up 1 base, with 14 bases separating them. The CDR3 DNA sequence: TGTGCCAGCAGCCCGAGCCGGACAGCGAACACTGAAGCTTTCTTT. Protein sequence: CASSPSRTANTEAFF.

The chain uses TRBV6-6 and TRBJ2-7, with unresolved D. Looked up from germline, CDR1 is MNHNY and CDR2 is SVGAGI (reference sequence). The CDR3 contains 15 residues. Between the trimmed V and J ends, which lost 0 bases and 0 bases, there was a span of 9 bases. The CDR3 DNA sequence: TGTGCCAGCAGTTACTCGGGCGGCGGCTCCTACGAGCAGTACTTC. Translating it yields CASSYSGGGSYEQYF.

The CDR3 DNA reads TGTGCCAGCAGCTATGGACCTGAGCTAGGCCAGTACTTC. Translated, it gives CASSYGPELGQYF. V and J are TRBV7-2 and TRBJ2-5; D is unclear. V was cut by 4 bases and J by 10 bases, with 16 bases left in between. This CDR3 comprises 13 residues. CDR1 is SGHTA and CDR2 is FQGNSA in the germline V gene.

This sequence joins TRBV29-1 and TRBJ1-3; no clear D. The V and J ends lost 7 bases and 0 bases respectively, with 7 bases between them. The CDR3 covers 12 residues. Germline CDR1 SQVTM, CDR2 ANQGSEA. Here the CDR3 reads CSAEVSGNTIYF. The CDR3 bases are TGCAGCGCCGAGGTCTCTGGAAACACCATATATTTT.

This clonotype was observed a handful of times. This may come from a read error, since a much larger clone is one base off. The rearrangement joins TRBV2 to TRBJ1-2; 7 bases line up with TRBD1. Germline CDR1 is SNHLY and CDR2 is FYNNEI. The CDR3 totals 12 residues. CDR3 nucleotides: TGTGCCAGCAGCGAGACAGGGTATGGCCACACCTTC. This encodes CASSETGYGHTF.

This clonotype occurred a few times. V is TRBV19 and J is TRBJ1-3; tentative D call: TRBD1 (6 bases). Germline lookup yields CDR1 LNHDA and CDR2 SQIVND (reference sequence). Trimming cost V 8 bases and J 0 bases, with 11 bases left between them. This CDR3 spans 14 amino acids. CDR3: CASGQLSSGNTIYF. The DNA for the CDR3 is TGTGCCAGTGGACAGTTAAGCTCTGGAAACACCATATATTTT.